The 25 T cell receptor beta chains listed next were all sequenced from one sample in a study of T cells in localized non-small cell lung cancer. The repertoire was sequenced with immunoSEQ multiplex PCR; TCRdb's copy has only in-frame clones and lacks some. The table shows about 24,000 clones, with more than 70% occurring only once. The sample was peripheral blood mononuclear cells, taken before any cancer treatment. The receptor source for this set is a woman aged 35-70 years with stage III lung adenocarcinoma.

The chain couples TRBV5-5 to TRBJ2-3; the D is unclear. The CDR3 length is 14 residues. From germline, CDR1 is SGHKS and CDR2 YYEKEE (reference sequence). Trimming cost V 2 bases and J 4 bases, with 11 bases left between them. DNA for the CDR3: TGTGCCAGCAGCTTCAACCTAAACCCAGATACGCAGTATTTT. Protein product: CASSFNLNPDTQYF.

This chain connects TRBV6-6 to TRBJ1-5; 9 nucleotides agree with TRBD1. This CDR3 is 15 amino acids long. Trimming at V came to 6 bases and at J to 6 bases, leaving 9 bases not matched to a gene. The V gene's germline CDR1 is MNHNY and CDR2 SVGAGI (reference sequence). The CDR3 DNA reads TGTGCCAGCAGGCCACAGGGGGCCTTGGGTCAGCCCCAGCATTTT. Residues: CASRPQGALGQPQHF.

The V and J genes are TRBV7-3 and TRBJ2-2; D perhaps matches TRBD1 (5 bases). The CDR3 has 16 amino acids. The V and J ends lost 1 base and 3 bases respectively, with 12 bases between them. In germline, CDR1 is SGHTA, CDR2 FQGTGA. The CDR3 sequence: CASSLRGGVDTGELFF. In nucleotides, the CDR3 is TGTGCCAGCAGCTTAAGGGGCGGTGTGGACACCGGGGAGCTGTTTTTT.

The chain carries TRBV10-2 and TRBJ2-7; 8 bases map to TRBD1. The CDR3 sequence is 15 residues long. V trimming: 3 bases; J trimming: 3 bases; junction bases outside the gene matches: 7. Germline CDR1 WSHSY, CDR2 SAAADI. The chain's CDR3 is CASSDPDRAYYEQYF. For the CDR3, the DNA is TGCGCCAGCAGTGACCCGGACAGGGCCTACTACGAGCAGTACTTC.

The chain carries TRBV6-4 and TRBJ1-3, with 8 bases fitting TRBD1. The CDR3 spans 17 residues. V shed 6 bases, J shed 7 bases, and the junction held 17 bases outside the gene matches. Germline V gives CDR1 MRHNA, CDR2 SNTAGT. The CDR3 protein is CASRLTLDRDWGNTIYF. As DNA, the CDR3 is TGTGCCAGCAGACTAACATTGGACAGGGATTGGGGGAACACCATATATTTT.

This clone appeared once. The chain is built from TRBV9 and TRBJ1-2, with D tentatively TRBD1 (5 bases). The CDR3 totals 11 residues. The V end lost 7 bases, the J end lost 7 bases, and 11 bases lay between the germline ends. Germline CDR1 and CDR2: SGDLS and YYNGEE. In nucleotides, the CDR3 is TGTGCCAGCGGACACTTCCCTGGCTACACCTTC. It translates to CASGHFPGYTF.

This CDR3 is CAISDTLLRGDTQYF. The CDR3 coding sequence is TGTGCCATCAGTGATACCCTCTTACGGGGAGATACGCAGTATTTT. V and J are TRBV10-3 and TRBJ2-3; D is possibly TRBD2 (5 bases). V was shortened by 3 bases and J by 5 bases, with 15 bases between the two germline ends. The CDR3 length is 15 residues. CDR1 and CDR2 (germline): ENHRY, SYGVKD.

V is TRBV28 and J is TRBJ2-3, with 7 bases matching TRBD2. CDR1 is MDHEN and CDR2 is SYDVKM in the germline V gene. V trimming: 0 bases; J trimming: 7 bases; junction bases outside the gene matches: 13. The length of the CDR3 is 17 residues. The CDR3 sequence: CASSLWGARTSRNTQYF. The CDR3 DNA reads as TGTGCCAGCAGTTTATGGGGTGCGAGGACTAGTAGGAATACGCAGTATTTT.

This clone has only one observation. The V call is TRBV7-8, the J call TRBJ2-5, with a tentative D call TRBD1 (6 bases). The germline gives CDR1 SGHVS, CDR2 FQNEAQ. This CDR3 is 14 amino acids long. Deletions cut 4 bases from V and 3 bases from J, with 12 bases between. The CDR3 loop is CASSSRDTEETQYF. CDR3 DNA sequence: TGTGCCAGCAGCTCCCGGGACACCGAAGAGACCCAGTACTTC.

The V call is TRBV5-1, the J call TRBJ2-1; TRBD1 or TRBD2 may be the D gene (5 bases each). With 4 bases removed from V and 3 bases from J, the gap between germline ends came to 11 bases. The CDR3 has 14 residues. Germline CDR1 SGHRS, CDR2 YFSETQ. CDR3 DNA sequence: TGCGCCAGCAGCACGGGGCCTAGCTACAATGAGCAGTTCTTC. Protein: CASSTGPSYNEQFF.

This chain connects TRBV2 to TRBJ2-3; D might be TRBD1 or TRBD2, each matching 7 bases. From germline, CDR1 is SNHLY and CDR2 FYNNEI. Deletions cut 3 bases from V and 2 bases from J, with 12 bases between. The CDR3 contains 15 residues. The CDR3 bases are TGTGCCAGCAGTGACAGGGGGGGTCCCACAGATACGCAGTATTTT. Its protein product is CASSDRGGPTDTQYF.

The J gene is TRBJ2-1, the V gene TRBV4-3, with D possibly called TRBD1 or TRBD2 (6 bases each). Germline V lookup: CDR1 LGHNA, CDR2 YSLEER. With 0 bases removed from V and 4 bases from J, the gap between germline ends came to 13 bases. The CDR3 is 16 amino acids. CDR3 sequence (DNA): TGCGCCAGCAGCCAAGATGGGGGGCCTACATACAATGAGCAGTTCTTC. Protein product: CASSQDGGPTYNEQFF.

The rearrangement uses TRBV6-4 and TRBJ2-1; possibly TRBD2 for D (7 bases). CDR3 length: 14 residues. Trimming cost V 5 bases and J 8 bases, with 16 bases left between them. Germline CDR1 is MRHNA and CDR2 is SNTAGT. CDR3 coding DNA: TGTGCCAGCAGTTTCGGAGGGGGGGGCTATGAGCAGTTCTTC. Protein sequence: CASSFGGGGYEQFF.

The chain uses TRBV27 and TRBJ2-4; 7 bases align to TRBD2. Per germline, CDR1 MNHEY and CDR2 SMNVEV (reference sequence). V trimming: 10 bases; J trimming: 1 base; junction bases outside the gene matches: 13. This CDR3 is 16 amino acids long. The CDR3 coding sequence is TGTGCCACCCCGGGACTACATGGGGCGGCCAAAAACATTCAGTACTTC. Translating gives CATPGLHGAAKNIQYF.

This sequence joins TRBV25-1 and TRBJ1-5, with 8 bases lining up with TRBD1. Germline CDR1 and CDR2: MGHDK and SYGVNS. This CDR3 has 13 residues. J was trimmed by 4 bases and V by 6 bases; bases with no gene match: 2. CDR3 loop: CASRGQGNQPQHF. The CDR3 nucleotides are TGTGCCAGCAGAGGACAGGGAAATCAGCCCCAGCATTTT. The full variable domain, its missing parts supplied by reference TRBV25-1 and TRBJ1-5, is EADIYQTPRYLVIGTGKKITLECSQTMGHDKMYWYQQDPGMELHLIHYSYGVNSTEKGDLSSESTVSRIRTEHFPLTLESARPSHTSQYLCASRGQGNQPQHFGDGTRLSIL.

This chain joins TRBV19 and TRBJ2-3; no clear D. CDR1 and CDR2 (germline): LNHDA, SQIVND (reference sequence). The CDR3 is made up of 14 amino acids. Trimming removed 8 bases from V and 2 bases from J, with 14 bases in between. The CDR3 nucleotides are TGTGCCAGTGGGGTGGGCAGCAACACAGATACGCAGTATTTT. It yields the protein CASGVGSNTDTQYF.

The V gene is TRBV5-5, the J gene TRBJ2-5; 10 bases match TRBD1. CDR3 size: 15 residues. The germline V gene encodes CDR1 SGHKS and CDR2 YYEKEE (reference sequence). With V trimmed by 4 bases and J by 5 bases, 8 bases remained unmatched. The CDR3, as DNA: TGTGCCAGCAGCAAGGGGACAGGGGTCGGGGAGACCCAGTACTTC. Protein sequence: CASSKGTGVGETQYF.

The V call is TRBV6-5, the J call TRBJ1-1; 9 nucleotides line up with TRBD1. The CDR3 is made up of 16 amino acids. J was trimmed by 3 bases and V by 4 bases; bases with no gene match: 9. Germline V gene lookup returns CDR1 MNHEY and CDR2 SVGAGI. The CDR3 DNA follows: TGTGCCAGCAGTTCGGGACAGGGAAAAGGGGACACTGAAGCTTTCTTT. Amino acid sequence: CASSSGQGKGDTEAFF.

The chain is built from TRBV6-5 and TRBJ1-2; D is possibly TRBD1 (5 bases). From germline, CDR1 is MNHEY and CDR2 SVGAGI. The CDR3 consists of 14 residues. The V end was cut by 0 bases, the J end by 8 bases, with 13 bases between. The CDR3 region has the DNA TGTGCCAGCAGTTACTCAGACCAGGGAGAGGGCTACACCTTC. Its protein is CASSYSDQGEGYTF.

The gene calls are TRBV5-5 and TRBJ1-3; D gene ambiguous. V was cut by 4 bases and J by 0 bases, with 14 bases left in between. Germline V gene lookup returns CDR1 SGHKS and CDR2 YYEKEE (reference sequence). The CDR3 is 16 amino acids. In DNA, the CDR3 is TGTGCCAGCAGCCTCCCCCGGATCGGCTCTGGAAACACCATATATTTT. Translation: CASSLPRIGSGNTIYF.

This chain links TRBV6-5 with TRBJ1-3; D is unclear. The CDR3 contains 15 residues. V gave up 10 bases and J gave up 0 bases, with 16 bases separating them. Germline CDR1 reads MNHEY; CDR2 reads SVGAGI. CDR3 amino acids: CATSRDGLSGNTIYF. CDR3 DNA sequence: TGTGCCACAAGCCGCGACGGCCTCTCTGGAAACACCATATATTTT.

The chain combines TRBV27 with TRBJ1-4; the D gene is possibly TRBD1 (6 bases). Trimming pared 4 bases from V and 1 base from J, leaving 10 bases between. CDR3 length: 15 residues. In germline, CDR1 is MNHEY, CDR2 SMNVEV (reference sequence). The CDR3 protein is CASSYLQGTNEKLFF. CDR3 in DNA: TGTGCCAGCAGTTACCTACAGGGAACTAATGAAAAACTGTTTTTT.

The rearrangement joins TRBV5-8 to TRBJ2-3, with TRBD2 matching over 10 bases. J gave up 2 bases and V 4 bases, and 7 bases lay outside the gene matches. The CDR3 is 16 residues long. CDR1 and CDR2 from the germline V gene are SGHTS and YDEGEE. The CDR3 region is CASSGGAGGITDTQYF. In DNA, the CDR3 is TGTGCCAGCAGCGGAGGAGCGGGGGGGATCACAGATACGCAGTATTTT.

The J gene is TRBJ2-3, the V gene TRBV4-3, with a weak D call TRBD2 (5 bases). V was cut by 4 bases and J by 3 bases, with 8 bases left in between. CDR3 size: 13 residues. Germline CDR1 reads LGHNA; CDR2 reads YSLEER. This chain's CDR3 is CASSLGVTDTQYF. Here the CDR3 DNA reads TGCGCCAGCAGCCTCGGGGTAACAGATACGCAGTATTTT.

The chain links TRBV4-1 to TRBJ1-1, with D unresolved. Germline CDR1 and CDR2: MGHRA and YSYEKL. This CDR3 is 15 amino acids long. The germline V and J ends were trimmed by 3 bases and 0 bases, with 11 bases remaining between them. CDR3 loop: CASSHYAGMNTEAFF. The CDR3 bases are TGCGCCAGCAGCCACTACGCGGGGATGAACACTGAAGCTTTCTTT.